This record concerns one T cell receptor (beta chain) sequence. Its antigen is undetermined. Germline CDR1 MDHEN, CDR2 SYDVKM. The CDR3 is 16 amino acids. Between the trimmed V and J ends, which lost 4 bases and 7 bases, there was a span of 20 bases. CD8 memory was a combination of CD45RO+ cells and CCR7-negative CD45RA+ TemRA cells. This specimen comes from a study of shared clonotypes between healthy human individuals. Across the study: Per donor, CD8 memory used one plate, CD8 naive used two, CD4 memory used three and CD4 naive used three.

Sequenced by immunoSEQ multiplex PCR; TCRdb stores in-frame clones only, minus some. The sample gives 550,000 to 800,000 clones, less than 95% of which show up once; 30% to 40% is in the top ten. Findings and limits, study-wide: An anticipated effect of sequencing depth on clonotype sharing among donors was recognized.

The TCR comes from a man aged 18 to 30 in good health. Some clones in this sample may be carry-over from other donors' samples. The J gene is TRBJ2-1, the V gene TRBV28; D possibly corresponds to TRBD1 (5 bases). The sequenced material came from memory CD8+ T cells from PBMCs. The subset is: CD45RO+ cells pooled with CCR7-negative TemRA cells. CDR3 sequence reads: CASSWGSNLFANEQFF. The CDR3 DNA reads TGTGCCAGCAGTTGGGGCAGCAATCTGTTTGCTAATGAGCAGTTCTTC. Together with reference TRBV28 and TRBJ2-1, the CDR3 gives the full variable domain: DVKVTQSSRYLVKRTGEKVFLECVQDMDHENMFWYRQDPGLGLRLIYFSYDVKMKEKGDIPEGYSVSREKKERFSLILESASTNQTSMYLCASSWGSNLFANEQFFGPGTRLTVL.